What follows are 28 T cell receptor beta chains derived from one specimen sequenced in a study of beta chain features in type 1 diabetes. The study reverse transcribed the entire isolated RNA, so it sequenced expressed TCRB transcripts. Clones were read by immunoSEQ multiplex PCR, and TCRdb kept only the in-frame ones, dropping some. The top ten clones hold under 0.02% of a sample with roughly 400,000 clones, about 15% of them seen once. Material: naive CD4+ T cells from blood. The receptors here all came from a woman aged 18 to 35 in good health.

This clone turned up a few times. An end of the junction does not agree with germline; a read error may underlie this. The chain carries TRBV2 and TRBJ2-1; D is undetermined. The V gene's germline CDR1 is SNHLY and CDR2 FYNNEI. The CDR3 extends over 11 amino acids. CDR3 sequence reads: CASSDFRLVVF. The CDR3 DNA reads as TGTGCCAGCAGTGATTTCCGTCTAGTAGTCTTC. Looking up the rest from reference TRBV2 and TRBJ2-1 gives the full variable domain: EPEVTQTPSHQVTQMGQEVILRCVPISNHLYFYWYRQILGQKVEFLVSFYNNEISEKSEIFDDQFSVERPDGSNFTLKIRSTKLEDSAMYFCASSDFRLVVFGPGTRLTVL.

The rearrangement joins TRBV5-4 to TRBJ1-5; 8 bases are shared with TRBD1. Trimming removed 2 bases from V and 2 bases from J; junction bases left unmatched: 3. This CDR3 region has 15 residues. The germline V gene encodes CDR1 SGHNT and CDR2 YYREEE (reference sequence). The CDR3 nucleotides read TGTGCCAGCAGCTTTAGGGGACAGGGCAATCAGCCCCAGCATTTT. Translation gives CASSFRGQGNQPQHF.

The chain links TRBV4-1 to TRBJ2-1; 9 bases are a match to TRBD1. Germline values: CDR1 MGHRA, CDR2 YSYEKL. After removal of 1 base from V and 0 bases from J, the junction contained 4 bases not matched to a gene. The CDR3 extends over 17 amino acids. The CDR3 bases are TGCGCCAGCAGCCAAGTGTCGGGACAGGGCTCCTACAATGAGCAGTTCTTC. The encoded protein is CASSQVSGQGSYNEQFF.

This clone was picked up a small number of times. The CDR3 DNA is TGTGCCAGCGAGGACACCACAGATACGCAGTATTTT. Its translation is CASEDTTDTQYF. The gene calls are TRBV6-5 and TRBJ2-3; D is perhaps TRBD1 (5 bases). V was shortened by 8 bases and J by 2 bases, with 8 bases between the two germline ends. The germline CDR1 and CDR2 sequences are MNHEY and SVGAGI. The CDR3 has 12 amino acids.

This chain links TRBV7-6 with TRBJ1-3, with 7 bases fitting TRBD1. The CDR3 has 15 residues. The V segment lost 5 bases and the J segment 2 bases; nucleotides outside the gene matches: 6. The germline gives CDR1 SGHVS, CDR2 FNYEAQ. CDR3 bases: TGTGCCAGCAGCGCCCAGGGGGTAGCTGGAAACACCATATATTTT. Its protein is CASSAQGVAGNTIYF.

This clone has a handful of counts. The J gene is TRBJ1-2, the V gene TRBV18; possible D gene TRBD1, 6 bases. Trimming shortened V by 0 bases and J by 4 bases, and 9 bases separated the two germline ends. The germline CDR1 and CDR2 sequences are KGHSH and LQKENI. The CDR3 loop spans 14 amino acids. Written as DNA, the CDR3 is TGTGCCAGCTCACCACCGGGGGCGAGCTATGGCTACACCTTC. Protein product: CASSPPGASYGYTF. The full variable domain, rest sourced from reference TRBV18 and TRBJ1-2, is NAGVMQNPRHLVRRRGQEARLRCSPMKGHSHVYWYRQLPEEGLKFMVYLQKENIIDESGMPKERFSAEFPKEGPSILRIQQVVRGDSAAYFCASSPPGASYGYTFGSGTRLTVV.

This clone was seen only a few times. The chain employs TRBV4-1 and TRBJ2-4; 8 bases line up with TRBD2. Germline trimming cut 1 base from V and 2 bases from J; bases unmatched to any gene: 1. The germline gives CDR1 MGHRA, CDR2 YSYEKL. The CDR3 consists of 15 residues. The CDR3 spells CASSQAGGSKNIQYF. The CDR3, as DNA: TGCGCCAGCAGCCAAGCGGGAGGGTCCAAAAACATTCAGTACTTC.

The chain employs TRBV18 and TRBJ2-2, with D tentatively TRBD2 (5 bases). V was shortened by 2 bases and J by 5 bases, with 6 bases between the two germline ends. The CDR3 contains 13 residues. Germline V CDR1 and CDR2: KGHSH, LQKENI. For the CDR3, the DNA is TGTGCCAGCTCACCAAGGGAGACCGGGGAGCTGTTTTTT. This codes for CASSPRETGELFF. The full variable domain, its missing parts supplied by reference TRBV18 and TRBJ2-2, is NAGVMQNPRHLVRRRGQEARLRCSPMKGHSHVYWYRQLPEEGLKFMVYLQKENIIDESGMPKERFSAEFPKEGPSILRIQQVVRGDSAAYFCASSPRETGELFFGEGSRLTVL.

The CDR3: CASREQNEKLFF. The CDR3 nucleotides are TGTGCCAGCAGAGAACAAAATGAAAAACTGTTTTTT. The chain couples TRBV6-6 to TRBJ1-4; no firm D call. The CDR3 runs to 12 residues. Trimming cost V 6 bases and J 5 bases, with 7 bases left between them. CDR1 MNHNY and CDR2 SVGAGI come from the germline V gene (reference sequence).

This rearrangement joins TRBV29-1 to TRBJ1-5, with TRBD1 identical over 12 bases. This CDR3 is built from 14 residues. Germline V gene data show CDR1 as SQVTM and CDR2 as ANQGSEA. Germline trimming cut 7 bases from V and 6 bases from J; bases unmatched to any gene: 7. CDR3: CSAGGTGGSQPQHF. The DNA of the CDR3 is TGCAGCGCGGGGGGGACAGGGGGCAGTCAGCCCCAGCATTTT.

This clone was seen only a few times. This sequence joins TRBV6-5 and TRBJ2-3, with D maybe TRBD2 (6 bases). This CDR3 is built from 14 residues. The V gene's germline CDR1 is MNHEY and CDR2 SVGAGI. V was pared by 6 bases and J by 0 bases, with 10 bases between. The CDR3, as DNA: TGTGCCAGCAGGCCTGCGGGGAGCACAGATACGCAGTATTTT. This encodes CASRPAGSTDTQYF.

The V gene is TRBV7-2, the J gene TRBJ2-6, with unresolved D. The CDR3 has 11 amino acids. Trimming took off 4 bases at V and 7 bases at J, with 2 bases between the two ends. Germline V CDR1 and CDR2: SGHTA, FQGNSA. CDR3 amino acids: CASSSANVLTF. The CDR3 bases are TGTGCCAGCAGCTCTGCCAACGTCCTGACTTTC.

This rearrangement joins TRBV6-6 to TRBJ1-2; D is unclear. CDR3 size: 15 residues. V was pared by 2 bases and J by 4 bases, with 14 bases between. CDR1 is MNHNY, CDR2 SVGAGI, per germline (reference sequence). CDR3 amino acids: CASSYITATSYGYTF. In nucleotides, the CDR3 is TGTGCCAGCAGTTACATCACAGCAACTTCCTATGGCTACACCTTC.

This clone was counted only a few times. The chain carries TRBV27 and TRBJ2-1, with 9 positions matching TRBD2. CDR1 is MNHEY and CDR2 is SMNVEV in the germline V gene (reference sequence). CDR3 length: 16 amino acids. The trim removed 5 bases at V and 4 bases at J, leaving 9 bases unmatched. The CDR3, as DNA: TGTGCCAGCAGTGGTAGCGGGAGAGTTTCTTACAATGAGCAGTTCTTC. Amino acids: CASSGSGRVSYNEQFF.

As for this clone: Other DNA sequences in this sample translate to the same CDR3. The chain has TRBV5-1 and TRBJ2-2; D may be TRBD2 (5 bases). This CDR3 is built from 15 residues. Trimming stripped 0 bases from V and 2 bases from J, with 8 bases between. The germline V gene encodes CDR1 SGHRS and CDR2 YFSETQ. DNA for the CDR3: TGCGCCAGCAGCTTGGCGGGAACTAACACCGGGGAGCTGTTTTTT. Encoded protein: CASSLAGTNTGELFF.

The sample holds a few counts of this clone. In the same sample, other DNA sequences code for this CDR3. The chain combines TRBV7-2 with TRBJ2-3; TRBD2 aligns across 8 bases. CDR1 is SGHTA, CDR2 FQGNSA, per germline. V gave up 1 base and J gave up 2 bases; unmatched junction bases: 2. The CDR3 has 15 amino acids. CDR3 loop: CASSLVAGNTDTQYF. The CDR3 DNA sequence: TGTGCCAGCAGCTTAGTAGCGGGAAACACAGATACGCAGTATTTT.

The table lists this clone with a few counts. The CDR3: CASRRGSGNWGITEAFF. The CDR3 DNA reads as TGTGCCAGCAGGCGGGGATCGGGGAATTGGGGGATCACTGAAGCTTTCTTT. This chain uses TRBV27 with TRBJ1-1, with D tentatively TRBD1 (5 bases). Germline CDR1 reads MNHEY; CDR2 reads SMNVEV (reference sequence). Deletions cut 6 bases from V and 4 bases from J, with 24 bases between. The CDR3 has 17 residues.

The chain links TRBV29-1 to TRBJ2-7; tentative D call: TRBD1 (6 bases). V lost 8 bases and J lost 0, with 17 bases in between. This CDR3 has 14 amino acids. Looked up from germline, CDR1 is SQVTM and CDR2 is ANQGSEA. The CDR3 DNA reads as TGCAGCCCCGCCAGGCAGGGGAGCTCCTACGAGCAGTACTTC. It translates to CSPARQGSSYEQYF.

V is TRBV23-1 and J is TRBJ2-7; 12 bases line up with TRBD2. TRBV23-1 counts as an open reading frame of uncertain function. This CDR3 has 15 amino acids. J was trimmed by 7 bases and V by 3 bases; bases with no gene match: 7. CDR3 sequence reads: CASSQSTSGSEEQYF. The CDR3 DNA follows: TGCGCCAGCAGTCAGTCGACTAGCGGGAGTGAGGAGCAGTACTTC.

The chain couples TRBV4-3 to TRBJ2-1; no clear D gene. V was pared by 0 bases and J by 9 bases, with 15 bases between. This CDR3 has 15 amino acids. Germline CDR1 reads LGHNA; CDR2 reads YSLEER. CDR3 region: CASSQDRLVIREQFF. The CDR3 region has the DNA TGCGCCAGCAGCCAAGACAGGCTGGTTATCCGTGAGCAGTTCTTC.

CDR3 residues: CASSLGGSHEQFF. CDR3 DNA: TGTGCCAGCAGTTTAGGGGGGAGCCATGAGCAGTTCTTC. The chain uses TRBV28 and TRBJ2-1, with TRBD2 as a possible D gene (6 bases). Germline values: CDR1 MDHEN, CDR2 SYDVKM. The CDR3 is 13 residues long. Trimming took off 2 bases at V and 8 bases at J, with 10 bases between the two ends.

This clone was seen only a few times. The chain couples TRBV9 to TRBJ2-1; 8 nucleotides line up with TRBD2. The V gene's germline CDR1 is SGDLS and CDR2 YYNGEE. V lost 6 bases, J lost 1 base, and 3 bases stayed unmatched. The CDR3 has 14 amino acids. CDR3 DNA sequence: TGTGCCAGCACACTAGCGGAATCCTACAATGAGCAGTTCTTC. This gives the protein CASTLAESYNEQFF.

The rearrangement links TRBV9 to TRBJ1-1; D might be TRBD1 (5 bases). Germline V gene data show CDR1 as SGDLS and CDR2 as YYNGEE. The CDR3 loop spans 17 amino acids. Trimming took off 2 bases at V and 1 base at J, with 18 bases between the two ends. CDR3 region: CASSVGLENRPNTEAFF. CDR3 nucleotides: TGTGCCAGCAGCGTGGGGTTGGAAAACAGGCCGAACACTGAAGCTTTCTTT.

V and J are TRBV9 and TRBJ1-4, with a tentative D call TRBD1 (5 bases). CDR1 is SGDLS and CDR2 is YYNGEE in the germline V gene. This CDR3 has 14 residues. The V gene lost 1 base and the J gene lost 12 bases, with 16 bases spanning the gap. In DNA form, the CDR3 reads TGTGCCAGCAGCGTAAGCTACAGGAGGGACGAACTGTTTTTT. Protein product: CASSVSYRRDELFF.

This clone was counted a few times. This chain joins TRBV30 and TRBJ1-1, with 7 positions matching TRBD1. Unmatched junction bases numbered 4, after V lost 2 bases and J lost 1 base. The CDR3 totals 14 residues. CDR1 is GTSNPN, CDR2 SVGIG, per germline (reference sequence). CDR3 loop: CAWSIGQANTEAFF. The CDR3 bases are TGTGCCTGGAGTATCGGACAGGCGAACACTGAAGCTTTCTTT.

This chain uses TRBV18 with TRBJ1-1; TRBD1 agrees at 8 bases. V shed 6 bases, J shed 1 base, and the junction held 7 bases outside the gene matches. Germline assignment: CDR1 KGHSH and CDR2 LQKENI. This CDR3 spans 15 amino acids. In DNA, the CDR3 is TGTGCCAGCTCGTCCCCAGGGACAGGGAACACTGAAGCTTTCTTT. Its translation is CASSSPGTGNTEAFF.

This clone came up a few times. J is TRBJ1-5 and V is TRBV6-5, with 9 bases fitting TRBD1. This CDR3 spans 14 amino acids. Looked up from germline, CDR1 is MNHEY and CDR2 is SVGAGI. Unmatched junction bases numbered 6, after V lost 6 bases and J lost 6 bases. The CDR3 spells CASRRTGAVQPQHF. DNA for the CDR3: TGTGCCAGCAGGCGGACAGGGGCCGTTCAGCCCCAGCATTTT.

V and J are TRBV10-3 and TRBJ2-1, with D perhaps TRBD2 (6 bases). The CDR3 has 14 residues. V lost 6 bases and J lost 9, with 18 bases in between. Germline CDR1 and CDR2: ENHRY and SYGVKD. CDR3 DNA sequence: TGTGCCATCAGCAACGACTTGACTAGTTTTGAGCAGTTCTTC. Translating gives CAISNDLTSFEQFF.